This T cell receptor beta chain was identified during a study of blood T cells in healthy people across ages. A sample-barcoded 5' primer and a J-beta primer mix were used in a second PCR of about 6 to 11 cycles. Unique molecular identifiers of 12 random nucleotides labeled each cDNA. TCRdb redid the calling of the 5' RACE reads with MiXCR, one entry per CDR3 protein. The table lists over a million distinct CDR3 sequences, approximately 43% of them singletons, with just over 4% in the top ten. The CDR3 length is 14 residues. V lost 3 bases and J lost 3, with 11 bases in between. Material for sequencing was blood. This receptor was taken from a woman aged 18-29 years in good health. The V call is TRBV12-3 or TRBV12-4, the J call TRBJ1-1; D gene ambiguous. The CDR3 here is CASSFSSRDTEAFF. In nucleotides, the CDR3 is TGTGCCAGCAGTTTTTCCAGTAGGGACACTGAAGCTTTCTTT.